These 7 T cell receptor beta chains share one sample of origin, sequenced in a study of blood T cell repertoires in COVID-19. Only in-frame clones appear in the TCRdb table, and some are missing; sequencing was by immunoSEQ multiplex PCR. The sample has more than 200,000 clones; roughly 80% are singletons. The sequenced material came from peripheral blood. These receptors were obtained from a woman aged 80 or over with acute or convalescent COVID-19.

The table lists this clone with a count of one. The chain employs TRBV12-3 or TRBV12-4 and TRBJ1-3; a possible D gene is TRBD1 (6 bases). Trimming stripped 6 bases from V and 2 bases from J, with 8 bases between. CDR3 length equals 13 residues. This CDR3 is CASRPGAGNTIYF. The CDR3 nucleotides are TGTGCCAGCAGGCCAGGGGCTGGAAACACCATATATTTT.

Only one count was recorded for this clone. This chain links TRBV5-1 with TRBJ2-7, with 11 bases that match TRBD1. J gave up 2 bases and V 1 base, and 2 bases lay outside the gene matches. This CDR3 comprises 15 residues. Germline CDR1 and CDR2: SGHRS and YFSETQ. The CDR3 loop is CASSLPGQGAYEQYF. For the CDR3, the DNA is TGCGCCAGCAGCTTGCCGGGACAGGGGGCCTACGAGCAGTACTTC. Based on the CDR3 plus reference TRBV5-1 and TRBJ2-7, the full variable domain is KAGVTQTPRYLIKTRGQQVTLSCSPISGHRSVSWYQQTPGQGLQFLFEYFSETQRNKGNFPGRFSGRQFSNSRSEMNVSTLELGDSALYLCASSLPGQGAYEQYFGPGTRLTVT.

The gene calls are TRBV7-3 and TRBJ2-2; TRBD2 matches at 9 bases. V trimming: 5 bases; J trimming: 6 bases; junction bases outside the gene matches: 4. Germline V CDR1 and CDR2: SGHTA, FQGTGA. The length of the CDR3 is 14 residues. In DNA form, the CDR3 reads TGTGCCAGCAGCGTGGGACTAGCAGCCGGGGAGCTGTTTTTT. Protein: CASSVGLAAGELFF.

The rearrangement uses TRBV2 and TRBJ2-7; tentatively, D is TRBD1 (5 bases). The V gene's germline CDR1 is SNHLY and CDR2 FYNNEI. V gave up 0 bases and J gave up 10 bases, with 13 bases separating them. The CDR3 consists of 13 residues. The CDR3 reads CASSEAGTGIQYF. Written as DNA, the CDR3 is TGTGCCAGCAGTGAAGCGGGCACAGGAATACAGTACTTC.

This chain links TRBV9 with TRBJ1-4; D gene unclear. Trimming removed 2 bases at V and 7 bases at J, with 9 bases between. Germline V gives CDR1 SGDLS, CDR2 YYNGEE. The CDR3 covers 13 residues. The CDR3 DNA reads TGTGCCAGCAGCGTCGGAACAGCTGAAAAACTGTTTTTT. Its translation is CASSVGTAEKLFF.

The chain combines TRBV28 with TRBJ1-1; TRBD1 is a possible D gene (6 bases). Between the trimmed V and J ends, which lost 2 bases and 1 base, there was a span of 11 bases. Germline V gene data show CDR1 as MDHEN and CDR2 as SYDVKM. This CDR3 has 15 amino acids. The CDR3 DNA follows: TGTGCCAGCAGTTTACGGGGGGCCTCGAACACTGAAGCTTTCTTT. Protein sequence: CASSLRGASNTEAFF.

The chain carries TRBV11-3 and TRBJ2-1; 8 bases line up with TRBD2. There are 15 residues in the CDR3. CDR1 is SGHNT and CDR2 is YENEEA in the germline V gene. V shed 1 base and J 4 bases; nucleotides not matched to a gene: 3. The CDR3 DNA reads TGTGCCAGCAGCTTAGGTGCTAGCGGGTACAATGAGCAGTTCTTC. The encoded protein is CASSLGASGYNEQFF.